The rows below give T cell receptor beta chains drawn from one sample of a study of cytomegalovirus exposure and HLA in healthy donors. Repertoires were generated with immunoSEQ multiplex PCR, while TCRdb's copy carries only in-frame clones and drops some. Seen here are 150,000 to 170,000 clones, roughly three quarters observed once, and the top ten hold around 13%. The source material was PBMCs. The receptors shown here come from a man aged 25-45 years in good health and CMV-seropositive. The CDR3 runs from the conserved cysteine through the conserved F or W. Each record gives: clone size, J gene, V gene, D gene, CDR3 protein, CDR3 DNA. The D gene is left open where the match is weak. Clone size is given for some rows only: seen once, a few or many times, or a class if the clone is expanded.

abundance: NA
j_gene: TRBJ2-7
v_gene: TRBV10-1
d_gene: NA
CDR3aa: CASSEYRDGGEQYF
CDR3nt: TGCGCCAGCAGTGAGTACAGGGATGGGGGCGAGCAGTACTTC

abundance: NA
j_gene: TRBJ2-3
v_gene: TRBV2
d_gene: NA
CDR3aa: CASSQDGGSGPITQYF
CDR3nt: TGTGCCAGCAGCCAAGACGGGGGTAGCGGTCCCATTACGCAGTATTTT

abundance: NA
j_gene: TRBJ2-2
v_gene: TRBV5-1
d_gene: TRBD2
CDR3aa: CASSLGGLAGVTGELFF
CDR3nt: TGCGCCAGCAGCTTGGGGGGACTAGCGGGAGTTACCGGGGAGCTGTTTTTT

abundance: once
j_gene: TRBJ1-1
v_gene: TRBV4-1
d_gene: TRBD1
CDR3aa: CASSPAQGDRTEAFF
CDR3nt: TGCGCCAGCAGCCCGGCCCAGGGGGATAGGACTGAAGCTTTCTTT

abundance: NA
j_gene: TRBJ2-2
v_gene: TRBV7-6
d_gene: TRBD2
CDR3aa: CASSFSGTSTGELFF
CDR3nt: TGTGCCAGCAGCTTCTCCGGGACTAGCACCGGGGAGCTGTTTTTT

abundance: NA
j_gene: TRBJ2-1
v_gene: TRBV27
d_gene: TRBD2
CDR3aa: CASSFQGLAGVRNEQFF
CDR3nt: TGTGCCAGCAGTTTCCAAGGACTAGCGGGAGTCCGCAATGAGCAGTTCTTC

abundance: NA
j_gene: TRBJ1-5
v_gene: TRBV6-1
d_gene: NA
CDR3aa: CASSEASLRPQHF
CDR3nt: TGTGCCAGCAGTGAAGCCTCGCTGAGGCCCCAGCATTTT

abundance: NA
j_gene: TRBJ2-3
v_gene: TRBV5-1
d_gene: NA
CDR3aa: CASSLADSADTQYF
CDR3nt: TGCGCCAGCAGCTTGGCCGATTCGGCAGATACGCAGTATTTT

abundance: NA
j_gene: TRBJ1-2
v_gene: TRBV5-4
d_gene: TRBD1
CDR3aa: CASSFDREDGYTF
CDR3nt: TGTGCCAGCAGCTTCGACAGGGAGGATGGCTACACCTTC

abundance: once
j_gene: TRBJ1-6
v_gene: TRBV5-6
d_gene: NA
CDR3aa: CASSFQGNSPLHF
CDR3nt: TGTGCCAGCAGCTTTCAGGGGAATTCACCCCTCCACTTT

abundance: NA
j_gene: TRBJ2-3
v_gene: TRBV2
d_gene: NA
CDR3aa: CASSEGPVFEDTQYF
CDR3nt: TGTGCCAGCAGTGAGGGCCCTGTATTCGAAGATACGCAGTATTTT

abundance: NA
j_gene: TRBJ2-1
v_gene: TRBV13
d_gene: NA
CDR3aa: CASRAGRQSSYNEQFF
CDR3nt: TGTGCCAGCAGAGCCGGGAGACAGAGCTCCTACAATGAGCAGTTCTTC

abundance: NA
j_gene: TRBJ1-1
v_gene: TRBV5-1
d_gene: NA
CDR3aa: CASSLYAGLNTEAFF
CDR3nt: TGCGCCAGCAGCTTGTACGCCGGTTTGAACACTGAAGCTTTCTTT

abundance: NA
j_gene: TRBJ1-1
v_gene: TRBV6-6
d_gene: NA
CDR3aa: CASSYTYREAFF
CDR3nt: TGTGCCAGCAGTTACACTTACAGGGAAGCTTTCTTT

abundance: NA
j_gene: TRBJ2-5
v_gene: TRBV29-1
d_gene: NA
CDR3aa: CSAGELETQYF
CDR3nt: TGCAGCGCGGGAGAGCTGGAGACCCAGTACTTC